The sequence of this TCR beta chain was determined in a study of control samples from healthy donors and cancer patients. Produced via immunoSEQ multiplex PCR; TCRdb's table is partial and in-frame only. Among 130,000 or so clones, roughly 94% were seen once, and the ten largest hold around 13%. Trimming left V 8 bases short and J 4 bases short, with 17 bases between. Germline assignment: CDR1 MNHNY and CDR2 SVGAGI (reference sequence). This CDR3 has 14 amino acids. This sequence originates from a man in his forties or fifties in good health. This chain connects TRBV6-6 to TRBJ2-5, with D possibly matching TRBD2 (5 bases). The material sequenced was blood. CDR3 protein: CASRSATEGETQYF. The CDR3 coding sequence is TGTGCCAGCCGCTCCGCGACCGAGGGAGAGACCCAGTACTTC.